This TCR beta chain was sequenced for a study of T cell repertoires in cytomegalovirus infection. Overall study: Selected CMV epitopes included recently identified HLA-C-restricted ones as well as well-studied HLA-B-restricted ones.

Study conclusions and caveats: Dominant in the ex vivo response were TCR beta clonotypes restricted by HLA-C and specific for CMV. Summed public TCR beta family frequency identified CMV carriers bearing the relevant HLA.

TCRdb re-called the reads through MiXCR, storing one row per CDR3 protein. The sample comprises approximately 770,000 distinct CDR3 sequences, about 28% of which are singletons, and roughly 14% rests with the top ten. This clonotype was observed a few times. Its specificity is not known. CDR3 length: 11 amino acids. Trimming removed 8 bases from V and 7 bases from J, with 11 bases in between. The receptor was derived from a human donor in good health (CMV status not recorded). Some clones in this sample may be carry-over from other donors' samples. The chain carries TRBV12-3 or TRBV12-4 and TRBJ2-5; the D gene is possibly TRBD1 (5 bases). Sequencing was performed on cultured CD8+ T cells from PBMCs, taken from culture after CMV antigen stimulation. CDR3 nucleotide sequence: TGTGCCAGCGTCTCAAGGGGGACCCAGTACTTC. It codes for CASVSRGTQYF.